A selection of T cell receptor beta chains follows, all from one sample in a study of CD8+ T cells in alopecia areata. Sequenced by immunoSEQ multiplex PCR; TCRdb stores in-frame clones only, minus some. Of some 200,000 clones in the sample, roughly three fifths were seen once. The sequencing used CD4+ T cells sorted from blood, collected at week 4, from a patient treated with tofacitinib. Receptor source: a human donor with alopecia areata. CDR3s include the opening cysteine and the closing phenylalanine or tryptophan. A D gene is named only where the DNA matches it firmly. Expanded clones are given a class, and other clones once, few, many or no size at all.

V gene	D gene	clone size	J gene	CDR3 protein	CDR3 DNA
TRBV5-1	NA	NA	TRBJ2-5	CASSLAGAAQETQYF	TGCGCCAGCAGCTTGGCCGGGGCAGCTCAAGAGACCCAGTACTTC
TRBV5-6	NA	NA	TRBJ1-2	CVSSLVFISVKTF	TGTGTCAGCAGCTTGGTGTTCATTTCAGTAAAAACCTTC
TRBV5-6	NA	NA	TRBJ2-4	CASSFGGGGTLAKNIQYF	TGTGCCAGCAGCTTTGGGGGCGGGGGCACACTAGCCAAAAACATTCAGTACTTC
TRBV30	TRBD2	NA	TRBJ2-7	CAWRIAGANEQYF	TGTGCCTGGAGGATAGCGGGGGCCAACGAGCAGTACTTC
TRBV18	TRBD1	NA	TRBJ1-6	CASSPTGEDSPLHF	TGTGCCAGCTCACCGACAGGGGAAGATTCACCCCTCCACTTT
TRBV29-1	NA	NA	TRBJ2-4	CSVKGLAKNIQYF	TGCAGCGTTAAAGGGTTAGCCAAAAACATTCAGTACTTC
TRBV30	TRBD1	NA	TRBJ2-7	CAWSASGGEQYF	TGTGCCTGGAGTGCGTCAGGGGGCGAGCAGTACTTC
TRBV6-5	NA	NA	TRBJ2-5	CASSSGPKETQYF	TGTGCCAGCAGTTCGGGGCCCAAAGAGACCCAGTACTTC
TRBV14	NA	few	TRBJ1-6	CASGGSFSSYNSPLHF	TGTGCCAGCGGAGGGTCATTCAGCTCCTATAATTCACCCCTCCACTTT
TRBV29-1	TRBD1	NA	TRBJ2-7	CSVEVRAGGEPYEQYF	TGCAGCGTTGAAGTTAGGGCAGGGGGCGAACCCTACGAGCAGTACTTC
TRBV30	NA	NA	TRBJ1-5	CAWSIRQLSNQPQHF	TGTGCCTGGAGTATTCGACAGCTTAGCAATCAGCCCCAGCATTTT
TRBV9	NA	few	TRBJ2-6	CASSQFNVLTF	TGTGCCAGCAGCCAGTTCAACGTCCTGACTTTC
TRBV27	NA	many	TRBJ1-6	CASSLVFGSSPLHF	TGTGCCAGCAGTTTAGTTTTCGGGAGTTCACCCCTCCACTTT
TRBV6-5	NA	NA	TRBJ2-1	CASTQGNEQFF	TGTGCCAGCACCCAGGGCAATGAGCAGTTCTTC
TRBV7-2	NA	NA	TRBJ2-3	CASSLRYNTQYF	TGTGCCAGCAGCCTAAGGTACAATACGCAGTATTTT
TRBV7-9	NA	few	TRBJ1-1	CASSRVERATEAFF	TGTGCCAGCAGCCGGGTCGAACGGGCCACTGAAGCTTTCTTT
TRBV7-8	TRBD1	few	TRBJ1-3	CASSLRDRAFSGNTIYF	TGTGCCAGCAGCCTCCGGGACAGGGCCTTCTCTGGAAACACCATATATTTT
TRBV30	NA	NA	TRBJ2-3	CAWSVGGANTDTQYF	TGTGCCTGGAGTGTAGGAGGGGCTAACACAGATACGCAGTATTTT
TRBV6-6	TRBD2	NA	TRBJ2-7	CASKRSGTTYEQYF	TGTGCCAGCAAAAGGAGCGGGACGACCTACGAGCAGTACTTC
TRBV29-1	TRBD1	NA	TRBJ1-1	CSVNRGSTEAFF	TGCAGCGTTAACAGGGGCTCCACTGAAGCTTTCTTT
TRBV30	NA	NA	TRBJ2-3	CAWSVRTDTQYF	TGTGCCTGGAGTGTACGGACAGATACGCAGTATTTT
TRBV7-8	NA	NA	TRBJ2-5	CASSFGGVRETQYF	TGTGCCAGCAGCTTCGGAGGGGTTCGAGAGACCCAGTACTTC
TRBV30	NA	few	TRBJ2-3	CAWSGIITDTQYF	TGTGCCTGGAGCGGGATAATCACAGATACGCAGTATTTT
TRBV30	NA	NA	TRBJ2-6	CAWKQPGANVLTF	TGTGCCTGGAAACAGCCTGGGGCCAACGTCCTGACTTTC
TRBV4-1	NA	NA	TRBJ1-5	CASSQDRTLPPQHF	TGCGCCAGCAGCCAAGATCGGACCCTCCCGCCCCAGCATTTT
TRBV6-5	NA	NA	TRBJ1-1	CAAGRGRAEAFF	TGTGCCGCAGGTCGGGGTCGCGCTGAAGCTTTCTTT
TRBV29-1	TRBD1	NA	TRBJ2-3	CSVGRDRATRTDTQYF	TGCAGCGTTGGCCGGGACAGGGCAACAAGGACAGATACGCAGTATTTT
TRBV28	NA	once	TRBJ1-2	CASREENYGYTF	TGTGCCAGCAGGGAAGAGAACTATGGCTACACCTTC
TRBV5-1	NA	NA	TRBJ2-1	CASSGEYEQFF	TGCGCCAGCAGCGGGGAATATGAGCAGTTCTTC
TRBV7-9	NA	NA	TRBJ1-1	CASSYRAKGTEAFF	TGTGCCAGCAGCTACAGGGCGAAGGGCACTGAAGCTTTCTTT